This T cell receptor beta chain was captured by sequencing in a study of cytomegalovirus exposure and HLA in healthy donors. Study-level results: In an earlier analysis, in roughly 600 donors, most V segments appeared productive either ~87% or ~30% of the time.

Comments on this clone: Its antigen is undetermined.

Unrecorded immune exposure was likely among donors, who were nominally healthy when sampled. 13 Jbeta primers and 60 Vbeta primers were used for the PCR. Clones were sequenced by immunoSEQ multiplex PCR, and TCRdb holds only the in-frame ones, with some missing. This sample's table reports 170,000 or so clones. Trimming took 5 bases from V and 2 from J, leaving 18 bases between them. The CDR3 has 17 amino acids. CDR1 and CDR2 from the germline V gene are SGHVS and FNYEAQ. The chain joins TRBV7-6 to TRBJ1-4, with D maybe TRBD1 (5 bases). This receptor was identified in a man aged 30 to 45 in good health and CMV-seronegative. Material for sequencing was PBMCs. The CDR3 region has the DNA TGTGCCAGCAGCCACCCAAAAGGGGATCCTACTAATGAAAAACTGTTTTTT. Translated, it gives CASSHPKGDPTNEKLFF.